Listed below are T cell receptor beta chains from one sample, sequenced in a study of blood T cell repertoires in COVID-19. Data came from immunoSEQ multiplex PCR; TCRdb stores just in-frame clones and leaves some out. The profile shows around 230,000 clones, 88% of them singletons. Sequenced sample: PBMCs or T cells enriched from blood (not recorded which). The receptors derive from a middle-aged woman with acute COVID-19. Both conserved end residues are part of each CDR3. The order of the fields is J gene, V gene, D gene, clone size, CDR3 DNA, CDR3 protein. The D gene is left open where the match is weak. Size values are once, few and many counts, or a class for expanded clones, and some rows have none.

j_gene: TRBJ2-7; v_gene: TRBV5-8; d_gene: TRBD1; abundance: once; CDR3nt: TGTGCCAGCAGCGGATGGAAGGGGGCAACCTACGAGCAGTACTTC; CDR3aa: CASSGWKGATYEQYF
j_gene: TRBJ1-4; v_gene: TRBV11-3; d_gene: NA; abundance: NA; CDR3nt: TGTGCCAGCAGCTTAGCGTCGGGGGTGGCTAATGAAAAACTGTTTTTT; CDR3aa: CASSLASGVANEKLFF
j_gene: TRBJ1-2; v_gene: TRBV2; d_gene: NA; abundance: NA; CDR3nt: TGTGCCAGCAGTGGAGCTAACTATGGCTACACCTTC; CDR3aa: CASSGANYGYTF
j_gene: TRBJ1-6; v_gene: TRBV27; d_gene: TRBD1; abundance: few; CDR3nt: TGTGCCAGCAGTAACAGGGGTAGCTCCTATAATTCACCCCTCCACTTT; CDR3aa: CASSNRGSSYNSPLHF
j_gene: TRBJ2-3; v_gene: TRBV7-8; d_gene: TRBD2; abundance: NA; CDR3nt: TGTGCCAGCAGCACCCGACTGGCGGGGGGCCGGATCACAGATACGCAGTATTTT; CDR3aa: CASSTRLAGGRITDTQYF
j_gene: TRBJ1-2; v_gene: TRBV29-1; d_gene: TRBD1; abundance: NA; CDR3nt: TGCAGCGTCGAAGAACGGACAGGGAGGAACTATGGCTACACCTTC; CDR3aa: CSVEERTGRNYGYTF
j_gene: TRBJ2-2; v_gene: TRBV7-9; d_gene: TRBD2; abundance: NA; CDR3nt: TGTGCCAGCAGGACCGGGACTAGCGGGAGGGCCGGGGAGCTGTTTTTT; CDR3aa: CASRTGTSGRAGELFF
j_gene: TRBJ1-2; v_gene: TRBV7-2; d_gene: TRBD1; abundance: NA; CDR3nt: TGTGCCAGCAGTCTAGGGGGACAGGGGACTGGCTACACCTTC; CDR3aa: CASSLGGQGTGYTF
j_gene: TRBJ2-5; v_gene: TRBV12-3/TRBV12-4; d_gene: NA; abundance: once; CDR3nt: TGTGCCAGCAGTTTGACAGGAGGTGAGACCCAGTACTTC; CDR3aa: CASSLTGGETQYF
j_gene: TRBJ1-2; v_gene: TRBV27; d_gene: TRBD1; abundance: NA; CDR3nt: TGTGCCAGCAGGGAGGGGTGGGGACAGGGGATCTACACCTTC; CDR3aa: CASREGWGQGIYTF
j_gene: TRBJ1-1; v_gene: TRBV30; d_gene: NA; abundance: NA; CDR3nt: TGTGCCTGGAGTTTTCCGGGACACCTTAGTACTGAAGCTTTCTTT; CDR3aa: CAWSFPGHLSTEAFF
j_gene: TRBJ2-2; v_gene: TRBV19; d_gene: NA; abundance: NA; CDR3nt: TGTGCCAGTAGTAACGGTCCCGGGGAGCTGTTTTTT; CDR3aa: CASSNGPGELFF
j_gene: TRBJ2-1; v_gene: TRBV4-1; d_gene: TRBD2; abundance: NA; CDR3nt: TGCGCCAGCAGCCAAGGGGGCGGGGGGAATGAGCAGTTCTTC; CDR3aa: CASSQGGGGNEQFF
j_gene: TRBJ1-5; v_gene: TRBV2; d_gene: NA; abundance: NA; CDR3nt: TGTGCCAGCAGTGCCCCCGTAGTTGGTCAGCCCCAGCATTTT; CDR3aa: CASSAPVVGQPQHF
j_gene: TRBJ2-3; v_gene: TRBV5-4; d_gene: NA; abundance: once; CDR3nt: TGTGCCAGCAGCTTCGGGGTGGGGGCAGCAGATACGCAGTATTTT; CDR3aa: CASSFGVGAADTQYF
j_gene: TRBJ1-4; v_gene: TRBV30; d_gene: NA; abundance: NA; CDR3nt: TGTGCCTGGGCCAACAGGGCGGTTCGTGGTGAAAAACTGTTTTTT; CDR3aa: CAWANRAVRGEKLFF
j_gene: TRBJ2-6; v_gene: TRBV5-6; d_gene: NA; abundance: NA; CDR3nt: TGTGCCAGCAGTTTGGGGCGGGGCTCTGGGGCCAACGTCCTGACTTTC; CDR3aa: CASSLGRGSGANVLTF
j_gene: TRBJ2-2; v_gene: TRBV2; d_gene: NA; abundance: NA; CDR3nt: TGTGCCAGCAGTGAGATCAGGAACACCGGGGAGCTGTTTTTT; CDR3aa: CASSEIRNTGELFF
j_gene: TRBJ1-5; v_gene: TRBV20-1; d_gene: NA; abundance: NA; CDR3nt: TGCAGTGCTAGTTCTCTTGCAGGTGGGAGCAATCAGCCCCAGCATTTT; CDR3aa: CSASSLAGGSNQPQHF
j_gene: TRBJ2-1; v_gene: TRBV11-3; d_gene: TRBD2; abundance: NA; CDR3nt: TGTGCCAGCAGCTTAGGGTTCGAGCGGGCGGGGGATGAGCAGTTCTTC; CDR3aa: CASSLGFERAGDEQFF
j_gene: TRBJ1-2; v_gene: TRBV9; d_gene: NA; abundance: NA; CDR3nt: TGTGCCAGCAGCGTAGTCGGGGGAGCTAACTATGGCTACACCTTC; CDR3aa: CASSVVGGANYGYTF
j_gene: TRBJ1-1; v_gene: TRBV6-4; d_gene: NA; abundance: once; CDR3nt: TGTGCCAGCAGTCCCTCGGGAGGGCAGGCCACTGAAGCTTTCTTT; CDR3aa: CASSPSGGQATEAFF
j_gene: TRBJ2-5; v_gene: TRBV5-1; d_gene: NA; abundance: NA; CDR3nt: TGCGCCAGCAGCTTTTCGACTTCGTACCAAGAGACCCAGTACTTC; CDR3aa: CASSFSTSYQETQYF
j_gene: TRBJ1-4; v_gene: TRBV5-1; d_gene: NA; abundance: NA; CDR3nt: TGCGCCAGCAGCCCTACGGGGAAATCTAATGAAAAACTGTTTTTT; CDR3aa: CASSPTGKSNEKLFF
j_gene: TRBJ1-5; v_gene: TRBV6-5; d_gene: NA; abundance: NA; CDR3nt: TGTGCCAGCAGTATAAGCAATCAGCCCCAGCATTTT; CDR3aa: CASSISNQPQHF
j_gene: TRBJ2-5; v_gene: TRBV27; d_gene: TRBD1; abundance: NA; CDR3nt: TGTGCCAGCAGTTTAGTGGACAGGGAGGTGTGGGAGACCCAGTACTTC; CDR3aa: CASSLVDREVWETQYF
j_gene: TRBJ1-6; v_gene: TRBV9; d_gene: NA; abundance: NA; CDR3nt: TGTGCCAGCAGCGTAGGACTTAGGGAGTTGTCCGATCGCACCCTCCACTTT; CDR3aa: CASSVGLRELSDRTLHF
j_gene: TRBJ2-3; v_gene: TRBV7-9; d_gene: TRBD1; abundance: NA; CDR3nt: TGTGCCAGCAGCGCCGGACAGGGGAGTGATACGCAGTATTTT; CDR3aa: CASSAGQGSDTQYF
j_gene: TRBJ2-6; v_gene: TRBV10-3; d_gene: NA; abundance: NA; CDR3nt: TGTGCCATCAGAGGAGATGGGGCCAACGTCCTGACTTTC; CDR3aa: CAIRGDGANVLTF
j_gene: TRBJ2-1; v_gene: TRBV2; d_gene: TRBD2; abundance: NA; CDR3nt: TGTGCCAGCAGTGAAGCTAGCGGGTTCGATGAGCAGTTCTTC; CDR3aa: CASSEASGFDEQFF
j_gene: TRBJ1-1; v_gene: TRBV29-1; d_gene: NA; abundance: NA; CDR3nt: TGCAGCGTTGGTCGGGGGGGGAACACTGAAGCTTTCTTT; CDR3aa: CSVGRGGNTEAFF
j_gene: TRBJ2-5; v_gene: TRBV10-1; d_gene: NA; abundance: NA; CDR3nt: TGCGCCAGCAGTGAGTCGCTCCGGGGATCCCAAGAGACCCAGTACTTC; CDR3aa: CASSESLRGSQETQYF
j_gene: TRBJ1-5; v_gene: TRBV19; d_gene: NA; abundance: NA; CDR3nt: TGTGCCAGTAGTATCTCGCAGTTAAGCAATCAGCCCCAGCATTTT; CDR3aa: CASSISQLSNQPQHF
j_gene: TRBJ2-2; v_gene: TRBV19; d_gene: NA; abundance: NA; CDR3nt: TGTGCCAGTAGTACACGGGGAGTGGTAGCCGGGGAGCTGTTTTTT; CDR3aa: CASSTRGVVAGELFF
j_gene: TRBJ2-7; v_gene: TRBV9; d_gene: TRBD1; abundance: NA; CDR3nt: TGTGCCAGCAGCCTTGGACAGGGGAACCCCTACGAGCAGTACTTC; CDR3aa: CASSLGQGNPYEQYF
j_gene: TRBJ2-2; v_gene: TRBV19; d_gene: NA; abundance: NA; CDR3nt: TGTGCCAGAGAGTACTCGGACACCGGGGAGCTGTTTTTT; CDR3aa: CAREYSDTGELFF
j_gene: TRBJ1-5; v_gene: TRBV2; d_gene: TRBD1; abundance: NA; CDR3nt: TGTGCCAGCAGTTCTCAGGGGGATCAGCCCCAGCATTTT; CDR3aa: CASSSQGDQPQHF
j_gene: TRBJ1-1; v_gene: TRBV5-1; d_gene: NA; abundance: NA; CDR3nt: TGCGCCAGCAGCTTGGGAACGGGGATGTACACTGAAGCTTTCTTT; CDR3aa: CASSLGTGMYTEAFF
j_gene: TRBJ2-5; v_gene: TRBV5-1; d_gene: TRBD1; abundance: NA; CDR3nt: TGCGCCAGCAGCCTGCCGACAGGGGAAAGAGAGACCCAGTACTTC; CDR3aa: CASSLPTGERETQYF
j_gene: TRBJ1-3; v_gene: TRBV7-2; d_gene: NA; abundance: NA; CDR3nt: TGTGCCAGCAGCTTAGGTTCAGGAAACACCATATATTTT; CDR3aa: CASSLGSGNTIYF
j_gene: TRBJ2-2; v_gene: TRBV5-1; d_gene: TRBD2; abundance: NA; CDR3nt: TGCGCCAGCAGCTTGTCTCTAGCGGGGGCCACCGGGGAGCTGTTTTTT; CDR3aa: CASSLSLAGATGELFF
j_gene: TRBJ2-3; v_gene: TRBV5-1; d_gene: NA; abundance: NA; CDR3nt: TGCGCCAGCAGCGAATCCGGGACACGGAGCACAGATACGCAGTATTTT; CDR3aa: CASSESGTRSTDTQYF
j_gene: TRBJ1-1; v_gene: TRBV3-1/TRBV3-2; d_gene: NA; abundance: NA; CDR3nt: TGTGCCAGCAGCTACAGGGAGGGCACTGAAGCTTTCTTT; CDR3aa: CASSYREGTEAFF
j_gene: TRBJ1-6; v_gene: TRBV27; d_gene: TRBD1; abundance: few; CDR3nt: TGTGCCAGCAGTGAGGGACAGAACCTCTATAATTCACCCCTCCACTTT; CDR3aa: CASSEGQNLYNSPLHF
j_gene: TRBJ2-5; v_gene: TRBV7-2; d_gene: TRBD1; abundance: NA; CDR3nt: TGTGCCAGCAGCTCCAACCCGACAGGGGCGGAAGAGACCCAGTACTTC; CDR3aa: CASSSNPTGAEETQYF
j_gene: TRBJ1-2; v_gene: TRBV5-1; d_gene: NA; abundance: NA; CDR3nt: TGCGCCAGCAGCCTCCAGGGTCTCGGTGGCTACACCTTC; CDR3aa: CASSLQGLGGYTF
j_gene: TRBJ1-4; v_gene: TRBV6-5; d_gene: NA; abundance: NA; CDR3nt: TGTGCCAGCAGGAACATGCAGGGAAATGAAAAACTGTTTTTT; CDR3aa: CASRNMQGNEKLFF
j_gene: TRBJ2-5; v_gene: TRBV29-1; d_gene: TRBD2; abundance: NA; CDR3nt: TGCAGCGTTGACGGGTTGACAGCGGGGGGCTTAGAGACCCAGTACTTC; CDR3aa: CSVDGLTAGGLETQYF
j_gene: TRBJ2-1; v_gene: TRBV5-8; d_gene: TRBD2; abundance: NA; CDR3nt: TGTGCCAGCAGCACCGGGACTAGCGTGAAGAATGAGCAGTTCTTC; CDR3aa: CASSTGTSVKNEQFF
j_gene: TRBJ2-1; v_gene: TRBV7-6; d_gene: NA; abundance: NA; CDR3nt: TGTGCCAGCGCAGCAGCGAGCTCCTACAATGAGCAGTTCTTC; CDR3aa: CASAAASSYNEQFF
j_gene: TRBJ2-7; v_gene: TRBV21-1; d_gene: NA; abundance: once; CDR3nt: TGTGCCAGCAGCAAAGTATTCGGGACAGTTTCCTACGAGCAGTACTTC; CDR3aa: CASSKVFGTVSYEQYF
j_gene: TRBJ2-5; v_gene: TRBV5-4; d_gene: TRBD2; abundance: NA; CDR3nt: TGTGCCAGCAGCTTGAACGGGGGGGCGGGACAAGAGACCCAGTACTTC; CDR3aa: CASSLNGGAGQETQYF
j_gene: TRBJ1-5; v_gene: TRBV5-6; d_gene: NA; abundance: NA; CDR3nt: TGTGCCAGCAGTTTTCAGGATAGCAATCAGCCCCAGCATTTT; CDR3aa: CASSFQDSNQPQHF
j_gene: TRBJ1-5; v_gene: TRBV27; d_gene: TRBD1; abundance: NA; CDR3nt: TGTGCCAGCAGTTTGGAGACAGGGGGTAATCAGCCCCAGCATTTT; CDR3aa: CASSLETGGNQPQHF
j_gene: TRBJ2-1; v_gene: TRBV5-5; d_gene: NA; abundance: NA; CDR3nt: TGTGCCAGCAGCTTTTCCATTGAGCAGTTCTTC; CDR3aa: CASSFSIEQFF
j_gene: TRBJ2-5; v_gene: TRBV28; d_gene: NA; abundance: NA; CDR3nt: TGTGCCAGCAGCACCCCTCATGGGGGGGAGACCCAGTACTTC; CDR3aa: CASSTPHGGETQYF
j_gene: TRBJ1-5; v_gene: TRBV24-1; d_gene: NA; abundance: NA; CDR3nt: TGTGCCACCAGTGACACCGGGTCTCCGGGTCAGCCCCAGCATTTT; CDR3aa: CATSDTGSPGQPQHF
j_gene: TRBJ1-3; v_gene: TRBV19; d_gene: NA; abundance: NA; CDR3nt: TGTGCCAGTAGTATTGACAGGAGCGGTGGAAACACCATATATTTT; CDR3aa: CASSIDRSGGNTIYF
j_gene: TRBJ1-1; v_gene: TRBV30; d_gene: TRBD1; abundance: once; CDR3nt: TGTGCCTGGAGTGTACGGACAGGTGCTGAAGCTTTCTTT; CDR3aa: CAWSVRTGAEAFF